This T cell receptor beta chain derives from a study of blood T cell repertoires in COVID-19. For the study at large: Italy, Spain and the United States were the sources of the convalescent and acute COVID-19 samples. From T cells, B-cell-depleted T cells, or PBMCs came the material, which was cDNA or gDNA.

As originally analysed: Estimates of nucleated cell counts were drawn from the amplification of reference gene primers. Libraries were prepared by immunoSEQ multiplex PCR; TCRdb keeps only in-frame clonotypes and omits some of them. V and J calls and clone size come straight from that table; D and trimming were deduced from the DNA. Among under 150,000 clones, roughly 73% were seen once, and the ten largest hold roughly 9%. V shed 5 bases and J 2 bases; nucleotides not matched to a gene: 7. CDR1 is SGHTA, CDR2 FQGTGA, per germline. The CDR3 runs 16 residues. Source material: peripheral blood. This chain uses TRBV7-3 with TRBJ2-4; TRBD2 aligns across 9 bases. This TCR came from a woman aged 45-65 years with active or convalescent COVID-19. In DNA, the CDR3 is TGTGCCAGCAGCCTGGGGGCGGGAGGGTCCAAAAACATTCAGTACTTC. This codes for CASSLGAGGSKNIQYF.